This passage covers 26 T cell receptor beta chains from one sample sequenced in a study of T cell repertoires in cytomegalovirus infection. Via MiXCR, TCRdb re-called the reads, giving one row per CDR3 protein. The repertoire holds approximately 160,000 distinct CDR3 sequences, about 15% seen once, with over 15% in the top ten. Material for sequencing was CD8+ T cells from PBMCs. The receptors originated from a human donor in good health (CMV status not recorded). Some clones in this sample may be carry-over from other donors' samples.

This clonotype was found many times. The chain has TRBV4-1 and TRBJ1-1; possibly TRBD1 for D (6 bases). The V end lost 7 bases, the J end lost 8 bases, and 11 bases lay between the germline ends. Germline V CDR1 and CDR2: MGHRA, YSYEKL. The CDR3 length is 11 residues. The CDR3 here is CASTLRGEAFF. The CDR3 DNA follows: TGCGCCAGCACCCTCAGGGGAGAAGCTTTCTTT.

CDR3 coding DNA: TGTGCCAGCAGCACATCAACAGGGTTGGCTAATGAAAAACTGTTTTTT. As protein: CASSTSTGLANEKLFF. V is TRBV7-8 and J is TRBJ1-4, with D maybe TRBD1 (6 bases). Germline loops: CDR1 SGHVS, CDR2 FQNEAQ. Trimming removed 5 bases from V and 3 bases from J, with 16 bases in between. The CDR3 contains 16 residues.

The chain recombines TRBV6-2 or TRBV6-3 with TRBJ2-7; TRBD2 agrees at 7 bases. CDR1 and CDR2 (germline): MNHEY, SVGEGT. The trim removed 1 base at V and 5 bases at J, leaving 5 bases unmatched. The CDR3 extends over 14 amino acids. CDR3 protein: CASSYFGRSNEQYF. In DNA, the CDR3 is TGTGCCAGCAGTTACTTCGGGAGGTCTAACGAGCAGTACTTC.

The V and J genes are TRBV6-8 and TRBJ2-7; 10 bases match TRBD1. The CDR3 runs to 16 residues. V lost 6 bases to trimming and J lost 6 bases; unmatched junction nucleotides: 14. Germline V gives CDR1 MNHGY, CDR2 SAAAGT. This CDR3 is CASRQPGTGDGLEQYF. The CDR3 bases are TGTGCCAGCAGACAACCCGGGACAGGGGACGGTCTCGAGCAGTACTTC.

This chain joins TRBV4-3 and TRBJ2-1, with 10 bases fitting TRBD2. The CDR3 runs 16 residues. Germline V gene lookup returns CDR1 LGHNA and CDR2 YSLEER. The ends lost 4 bases at V and 8 bases at J; junction bases unmatched: 11. The CDR3 DNA reads TGCGCCAGCAGCCCCTCAGCGGGAGGGGGTTCGTATGAGCAGTTCTTC. Amino acid sequence: CASSPSAGGGSYEQFF.

By proportion, this clonotype is medium-sized. The chain carries TRBV7-2 and TRBJ2-1; TRBD2 matches 8 bases. Germline V gene lookup returns CDR1 SGHTA and CDR2 FQGNSA. CDR3 length: 16 amino acids. Trimming took 0 bases from V and 9 from J; bases not matched to a gene: 10. This CDR3 is CASSLALSGTRGEQFF. The DNA of the CDR3 is TGTGCCAGCAGCTTAGCGCTGTCCGGGACTAGGGGTGAGCAGTTCTTC.

The sample holds a few counts of this clonotype. The rearrangement joins TRBV20-1 to TRBJ2-1; 11 positions agree with TRBD2. The V and J ends lost 5 bases and 10 bases, in that order; junction bases with no gene match: 10. CDR3 size: 14 residues. The germline gives CDR1 DFQATT, CDR2 SNEGSKA (reference sequence). Here the CDR3 reads CSASGTSGEEEQFF. In nucleotides, the CDR3 is TGCAGTGCTTCCGGGACTAGCGGAGAGGAAGAGCAGTTCTTC.

The V call is TRBV6-2 or TRBV6-3, the J call TRBJ1-1; D might be TRBD1 (6 bases). CDR1 and CDR2 (germline): MNHEY, SVGEGT. CDR3 length: 15 residues. With 2 bases removed from V and 6 bases from J, the gap between germline ends came to 16 bases. The CDR3 sequence is CASSYDRGGGPEAFF. The CDR3 nucleotides are TGTGCCAGCAGTTACGATCGTGGCGGGGGGCCTGAAGCTTTCTTT.

The chain recombines TRBV28 with TRBJ2-1; TRBD2 matches at 9 bases. Trimming removed 8 bases from V and 0 bases from J; junction bases left unmatched: 5. The CDR3 length is 15 residues. Germline V gives CDR1 MDHEN, CDR2 SYDVKM. Here the CDR3 reads CASAPTSGSYNEQFF. The CDR3, as DNA: TGTGCCAGCGCCCCGACTAGCGGCTCCTACAATGAGCAGTTCTTC.

Many counts were recorded for this clonotype. The chain carries TRBV27 and TRBJ2-7; D is unclear. Germline V gene sequence: CDR1 MNHEY, CDR2 SMNVEV (reference sequence). The V gene lost 5 bases and the J gene lost 3 bases, with 17 bases spanning the gap. This CDR3 spans 15 amino acids. The CDR3 loop reads CASSQTGGRSYEQYF. CDR3 sequence (DNA): TGTGCCAGCAGTCAAACGGGCGGCAGAAGCTACGAGCAGTACTTC.

V usage is TRBV6-5 and J usage is TRBJ1-1, with D unclear. V lost 2 bases and J lost 7, with 11 bases in between. Looked up from germline, CDR1 is MNHEY and CDR2 is SVGAGI. The CDR3 contains 13 residues. The CDR3 DNA is TGTGCCAGCAGTTACCGCACGAGGGTTGAAGCTTTCTTT. Translation gives CASSYRTRVEAFF.

Only a few counts were recorded for this clonotype. The V and J genes are TRBV12-3 or TRBV12-4 and TRBJ1-1, with D possibly TRBD1 on 5 matching bases. V dropped 2 bases and J dropped 1 base, with 14 bases sitting between them. There are 16 residues in the CDR3. CDR3 amino acids: CASSLSRQPPNTEAFF. In DNA, the CDR3 is TGTGCCAGCAGTTTATCGCGACAGCCCCCGAACACTGAAGCTTTCTTT.

The chain has TRBV6-1 and TRBJ2-3; D is ambiguous. V was trimmed by 0 bases and J by 7 bases, leaving 11 bases between them. Germline-derived CDR1 and CDR2 are MNHNS and SASEGT. This CDR3 has 14 amino acids. The CDR3, as DNA: TGTGCCAGCAGTGAAGCGGCTAGTGGAAATACGCAGTATTTT. Translation: CASSEAASGNTQYF.

This clonotype was seen a handful of times. The V and J genes are TRBV28 and TRBJ2-7; 8 bases align to TRBD2. This CDR3 has 15 amino acids. CDR1 is MDHEN, CDR2 SYDVKM, per germline. V lost 7 bases and J lost 0; bases outside the gene matches: 8. In nucleotides, the CDR3 is TGTGCCAGCAACCCCCTAGCGGGCCTCTCCTACGAGCAGTACTTC. Translated, it gives CASNPLAGLSYEQYF.

This clonotype came up a few times. The V gene is TRBV7-8, the J gene TRBJ2-5, with a tentative D call TRBD1 (5 bases). Germline values: CDR1 SGHVS, CDR2 FQNEAQ. Trimming shortened V by 5 bases and J by 4 bases, and 20 bases separated the two germline ends. This CDR3 has 16 amino acids. The CDR3: CASSQEAGPLGETQYF. The CDR3 DNA reads TGTGCCAGCAGCCAGGAAGCAGGGCCGCTAGGAGAGACCCAGTACTTC.

The chain couples TRBV7-8 to TRBJ2-7, with 8 bases identical to TRBD2. The germline V gene has CDR1 SGHVS and CDR2 FQNEAQ. The V and J ends lost 5 bases and 3 bases, in that order; junction bases with no gene match: 18. The CDR3 is 18 residues long. The CDR3 DNA follows: TGTGCCAGCAGCCCCCTAGGAGTAGCGGGGCTACCTTTCTACGAGCAGTACTTC. Translation gives CASSPLGVAGLPFYEQYF.

This clonotype was seen only a few times. This chain connects TRBV6-2 or TRBV6-3 to TRBJ1-1; D gene unclear. The V and J ends lost 3 bases and 6 bases respectively, with 14 bases between them. Germline CDR1 and CDR2: MNHEY and SVGEGT. The CDR3 totals 14 residues. The CDR3 sequence is CASSYYSGGSEAFF. The DNA of the CDR3 is TGTGCCAGCAGTTATTATTCTGGCGGCTCTGAAGCTTTCTTT.

CDR3 nucleotides: TGTGCCAGCAGCCAAGATACGCAGTATTTT. This encodes CASSQDTQYF. The chain couples TRBV7-8 to TRBJ2-3; D gene ambiguous. Germline V gene data show CDR1 as SGHVS and CDR2 as FQNEAQ. V lost 5 bases and J 5 bases, leaving 2 bases between the germline ends. The CDR3 spans 10 residues.

This clonotype was found a few times. The V and J genes are TRBV7-8 and TRBJ1-4; weak D call: TRBD1 (5 bases). This CDR3 comprises 12 residues. Trimming pared 6 bases from V and 13 bases from J, leaving 15 bases between. CDR1 is SGHVS, CDR2 FQNEAQ, per germline. CDR3 sequence reads: CASRSTLGGLFF. The CDR3 bases are TGTGCCAGCAGATCGACCTTGGGGGGACTGTTTTTT.

This clonotype showed up just a few times. This chain links TRBV7-2 with TRBJ2-1; D unclear. Germline V gives CDR1 SGHTA, CDR2 FQGNSA. V gave up 6 bases and J gave up 6 bases, with 9 bases separating them. This CDR3 is 12 amino acids long. The DNA for the CDR3 is TGTGCCAGCAGGCCATCCGGCAATGAGCAGTTCTTC. Its protein is CASRPSGNEQFF.

This clonotype has just a few counts. The rearrangement uses TRBV6-2 or TRBV6-3 and TRBJ1-6, with 8 bases matching TRBD1. The CDR3 length is 14 residues. After removal of 6 bases from V and 10 bases from J, the junction contained 8 bases not matched to a gene. Germline lookup yields CDR1 MNHEY and CDR2 SVGEGT. The CDR3 DNA reads as TGTGCCAGCAGCCCTGGACAGGGTGGATCACCCCTCCACTTT. It translates to CASSPGQGGSPLHF.

V is TRBV28 and J is TRBJ1-1; unclear D gene. Germline CDR1 reads MDHEN; CDR2 reads SYDVKM. Trimming took off 8 bases at V and 6 bases at J, with 28 bases between the two ends. The CDR3 is 17 residues long. Written as DNA, the CDR3 is TGTGCCAGCTGTCCTCTAATGACGGGCTCCCCCATCCCTGAAGCTTTCTTT. Protein product: CASCPLMTGSPIPEAFF.

The V and J genes are TRBV7-6 and TRBJ1-4; D uncertain. V was trimmed by 6 bases and J by 2 bases, leaving 10 bases between them. Germline CDR1 SGHVS, CDR2 FNYEAQ. There are 14 residues in the CDR3. The CDR3 sequence is CASRKDGTNEKLFF. CDR3 DNA sequence: TGTGCCAGCAGGAAAGATGGGACTAATGAAAAACTGTTTTTT.

This clonotype was observed a handful of times. The V call is TRBV15, the J call TRBJ1-4; TRBD1 might be the D (6 bases). Per germline, CDR1 LNHNV and CDR2 YYDKDF (reference sequence). Between the trimmed V and J ends, which lost 0 bases and 7 bases, there was a span of 12 bases. CDR3 size: 15 residues. DNA of the CDR3: TGTGCCACCAGCAGAGATGGTGGGGGCGGTGAAAAACTGTTTTTT. Translated: CATSRDGGGGEKLFF.

J is TRBJ2-2 and V is TRBV28; 8 positions match TRBD1. V lost 4 bases to trimming and J lost 1 base; unmatched junction nucleotides: 5. The CDR3 spans 16 residues. Germline values: CDR1 MDHEN, CDR2 SYDVKM. Here the CDR3 DNA reads TGTGCCAGCAGTTCCACAGGGGGATGGAACACCGGGGAGCTGTTTTTT. It translates to CASSSTGGWNTGELFF.

This clonotype has more than one count but fewer than ten. The chain couples TRBV7-8 to TRBJ1-2, with 8 bases lining up with TRBD1. The CDR3 length is 15 residues. V was pared by 7 bases and J by 4 bases, with 11 bases of the junction left unmatched. CDR1 is SGHVS, CDR2 FQNEAQ, per germline. The CDR3 DNA reads TGTGCCAGCACCCCAGGCCAGGGGGCTGTCTATGGCTACACCTTC. This sequence encodes CASTPGQGAVYGYTF.